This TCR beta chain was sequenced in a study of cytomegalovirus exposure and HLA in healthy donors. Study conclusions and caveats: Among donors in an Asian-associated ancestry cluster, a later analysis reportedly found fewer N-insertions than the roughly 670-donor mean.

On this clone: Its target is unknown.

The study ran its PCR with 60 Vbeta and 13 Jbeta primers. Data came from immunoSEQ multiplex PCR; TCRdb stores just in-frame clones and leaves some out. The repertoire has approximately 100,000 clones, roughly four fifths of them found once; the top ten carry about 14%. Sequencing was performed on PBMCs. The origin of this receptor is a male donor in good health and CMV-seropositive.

CDR3 residues: CACRARDRVNTGELFF. The DNA for the CDR3 is TGTGCCTGCCGAGCCCGGGACAGGGTTAACACCGGGGAGCTGTTTTTT. This chain links TRBV30 with TRBJ2-2; 9 nucleotides line up with TRBD1. After removal of 6 bases from V and 2 bases from J, the junction contained 10 bases not matched to a gene. CDR1 and CDR2 from the germline V gene are GTSNPN and SVGIG (reference sequence). This CDR3 has 16 amino acids.